The 29 T cell receptor beta chains below come from one sample, sequenced in a study of Graves' ophthalmopathy and Graves' hyperthyroidism. Investigators amplified TCR beta CDR3 regions from RNA transcripts. The workflow started with a first-round RT-PCR run with HTBI primers and then moved on to a second-round multiplex PCR. TCRdb reprocessed the multiplex PCR reads via MiXCR and lists one record per CDR3 protein. This table holds a few hundred thousand distinct CDR3 sequences, roughly 16% found once. The sequenced material came from peripheral blood. Receptors were obtained from an adult man with Graves' ophthalmopathy.

This clonotype was counted many times. The V gene is TRBV28, the J gene TRBJ2-2; maybe TRBD2 (5 bases). V lost 3 bases and J 3 bases, leaving 14 bases between the germline ends. Germline V gene data show CDR1 as MDHEN and CDR2 as SYDVKM. CDR3 length: 16 amino acids. The CDR3 DNA is TGTGCCAGCAGTTTCCGTCAAAACGGGGACACCGGGGAGCTGTTTTTT. Amino acids: CASSFRQNGDTGELFF.

This clonotype was counted at least ten times. This rearrangement joins TRBV20-1 to TRBJ2-7; D gene unclear. Germline CDR1 reads DFQATT; CDR2 reads SNEGSKA (reference sequence). The CDR3 is 13 residues long. V was shortened by 8 bases and J by 4 bases, with 18 bases between the two germline ends. In DNA, the CDR3 is TGCAGTACCCCTTCCCTCTTCGGTTACGAGCAGTACTTC. Translating it yields CSTPSLFGYEQYF.

This clonotype was seen at least ten times. This chain joins TRBV6-5 and TRBJ1-2; no definite D call. The V gene's germline CDR1 is MNHEY and CDR2 SVGAGI. The CDR3 length is 12 residues. Trimming stripped 0 bases from V and 10 bases from J, with 9 bases between. The CDR3 DNA sequence: TGTGCCAGCAGTTACTCCCGGGGATACTACACCTTC. Protein sequence: CASSYSRGYYTF.

This clonotype was seen once. This CDR3 is CASSETATLKTQYF. CDR3 in DNA: TGTGCCAGCAGTGAAACGGCCACCCTAAAGACCCAGTACTTC. The V and J genes are TRBV6-1 and TRBJ2-5, with D unresolved. Looked up from germline, CDR1 is MNHNS and CDR2 is SASEGT. V lost 2 bases, J lost 6 bases, and 13 bases lay in between. This CDR3 spans 14 amino acids.

The rearrangement links TRBV10-3 to TRBJ1-5, with 7 bases fitting TRBD1. The CDR3 totals 13 residues. Germline CDR1 is ENHRY and CDR2 is SYGVKD. V trimming: 9 bases; J trimming: 0 bases; junction bases outside the gene matches: 2. CDR3 sequence (DNA): TGTGCCATAACAGGGGATAGCAATCAGCCCCAGCATTTT. Its translation: CAITGDSNQPQHF.

This clonotype was picked up many times. J is TRBJ2-7 and V is TRBV6-5; 15 positions agree with TRBD2. V dropped 8 bases and J dropped 0; count of bases not matched to a gene: 11. Germline V gene lookup returns CDR1 MNHEY and CDR2 SVGAGI. The CDR3 is 18 residues long. CDR3 protein: CASGAGTSGRPSSYEQYF. In nucleotides, the CDR3 is TGTGCCAGCGGGGCCGGGACTAGCGGGAGGCCGAGCTCCTACGAGCAGTACTTC.

This clonotype was observed many times. V is TRBV7-8 and J is TRBJ1-5; D possibly corresponds to TRBD1 (5 bases). The CDR3 has 14 amino acids. Trimming pared 5 bases from V and 3 bases from J, leaving 11 bases between. The germline V gene encodes CDR1 SGHVS and CDR2 FQNEAQ. The CDR3 bases are TGTGCCAGCAGCCCAGTAGGGGTCAATCAGCCCCAGCATTTT. Its translation is CASSPVGVNQPQHF.

V and J are TRBV9 and TRBJ2-5; D remains unclear. The CDR3 is 15 residues long. Germline lookup yields CDR1 SGDLS and CDR2 YYNGEE. V lost 5 bases and J 9 bases, leaving 23 bases between the germline ends. In nucleotides, the CDR3 is TGTGCCAGCAGGAGGCCGTATCCAGTGATTGCGGCCCAGTACTTC. Its translation: CASRRPYPVIAAQYF.

Only a few counts were recorded for this clonotype. The chain couples TRBV4-3 to TRBJ2-3; 9 positions match TRBD2. Germline V CDR1 and CDR2: LGHNA, YSLEER. The CDR3 contains 20 residues. V dropped 1 base and J dropped 6; count of bases not matched to a gene: 20. CDR3 protein: CASSQAGGTSFSHQGDTQYF. The CDR3, as DNA: TGCGCCAGCAGCCAAGCTGGGGGGACTAGCTTTTCACACCAAGGGGATACGCAGTATTTT.

This clonotype was detected ten times or more. The chain combines TRBV7-2 with TRBJ1-3, with TRBD1 as a possible D gene (5 bases). CDR1 is SGHTA and CDR2 is FQGNSA in the germline V gene. CDR3 length: 14 amino acids. The V end was cut by 1 base, the J end by 4 bases, with 8 bases between. CDR3 in amino acids: CASSLDYRGNTIYF. DNA for the CDR3: TGTGCCAGCAGCTTAGATTACAGGGGAAACACCATATATTTT.

This clonotype occurred many times. CDR3: CSAGRQFTETQYF. Written as DNA, the CDR3 is TGCAGTGCTGGAAGACAGTTCACGGAGACCCAGTACTTC. The V gene is TRBV20-1, the J gene TRBJ2-5; D may be TRBD1 (5 bases). Germline V gene sequence: CDR1 DFQATT, CDR2 SNEGSKA (reference sequence). The CDR3 totals 13 residues. Trimming cost V 5 bases and J 5 bases, with 15 bases left between them.

The chain is built from TRBV12-3 or TRBV12-4 and TRBJ2-7; D is uncertain. This CDR3 is 16 amino acids long. V lost 2 bases, J lost 3 bases, and 17 bases lay in between. The CDR3 region has the DNA TGTGCCAGCAGTTTAAGGAGCACCCGGAAACACTACGAGCAGTACTTC. Translation: CASSLRSTRKHYEQYF.

This clonotype was seen at least ten times. The V gene is TRBV27, the J gene TRBJ2-5, with D perhaps matching TRBD2 (5 bases). The CDR3 contains 15 residues. V dropped 6 bases and J dropped 4 bases, with 18 bases sitting between them. CDR1 and CDR2 (germline): MNHEY, SMNVEV (reference sequence). CDR3 coding DNA: TGTGCCAGCAGGCCACTAGGTGGCCGGGGAGAGACCCAGTACTTC. Residues: CASRPLGGRGETQYF.

The count of this clonotype is one. V gene TRBV6-1 combines with J gene TRBJ1-1; 11 bases agree with TRBD1. V gave up 6 bases and J gave up 9 bases; unmatched junction bases: 12. The CDR3 is 15 residues long. The germline gives CDR1 MNHNS, CDR2 SASEGT. CDR3: CASSVKGQGGLKAFF. The CDR3 nucleotides are TGTGCCAGCAGCGTTAAGGGACAGGGGGGGCTGAAAGCTTTCTTT.

This clonotype was detected many times. V and J are TRBV20-1 and TRBJ2-7; possible D gene TRBD2, 6 bases. The ends were cut back, 5 bases at V and 2 bases at J, with 19 bases in the middle. CDR1 and CDR2 from the germline V gene are DFQATT and SNEGSKA (reference sequence). The CDR3 contains 15 residues. The CDR3 region is CSAGGNTAPAYEQYF. The CDR3 DNA sequence: TGCAGTGCTGGGGGGAATACAGCCCCCGCCTACGAGCAGTACTTC.

This clonotype was detected many times. The rearrangement joins TRBV19 to TRBJ1-1; D gene uncertain. Trimming stripped 5 bases from V and 1 base from J, with 11 bases between. This CDR3 is 14 amino acids long. Germline V CDR1 and CDR2: LNHDA, SQIVND (reference sequence). The CDR3 nucleotides read TGTGCCAGTAGTTTGATCTCCTCGAACACTGAAGCTTTCTTT. Its protein product is CASSLISSNTEAFF.

This clonotype was counted at least ten times. V usage is TRBV20-1 and J usage is TRBJ1-5; TRBD1 is a possible D gene (6 bases). CDR3 length equals 13 residues. Germline values: CDR1 DFQATT, CDR2 SNEGSKA (reference sequence). V was cut by 5 bases and J by 3 bases, with 11 bases left in between. The CDR3 DNA is TGCAGTGCTGAGGACAGTATCAATCAGCCCCAGCATTTT. It encodes CSAEDSINQPQHF.

This clonotype has a count of ten or more. The chain couples TRBV12-3 or TRBV12-4 to TRBJ1-3; 7 nucleotides match TRBD1. V lost 4 bases and J lost 0; bases outside the gene matches: 9. The CDR3 contains 17 residues. For the CDR3, the DNA is TGTGCCAGCAGTTCGAACAGGGGTACCTCCTCTGGAAACACCATATATTTT. Protein sequence: CASSSNRGTSSGNTIYF.

This clonotype was picked up many times. V is TRBV6-5 and J is TRBJ2-5; D is perhaps TRBD1 (5 bases). CDR1 is MNHEY, CDR2 SVGAGI, per germline. The CDR3 is made up of 14 amino acids. V lost 2 bases and J 5 bases, leaving 12 bases between the germline ends. The CDR3 protein is CASSYPQAQETQYF. The CDR3 nucleotides are TGTGCCAGCAGTTACCCACAGGCACAGGAGACCCAGTACTTC.

This clonotype was counted many times. The chain has TRBV6-1 and TRBJ1-6, with D maybe TRBD1 (5 bases). Trimming removed 7 bases from V and 7 bases from J, with 17 bases in between. Germline-derived CDR1 and CDR2 are MNHNS and SASEGT. The CDR3 is 15 amino acids. The CDR3 loop is CASTGARVENSPLHF. The DNA of the CDR3 is TGTGCCAGCACTGGGGCACGGGTCGAAAATTCACCCCTCCACTTT.

This clonotype was counted ten times or more. This chain connects TRBV6-2 or TRBV6-3 to TRBJ1-5; D is unresolved. Germline loops: CDR1 MNHEY, CDR2 SVGEGT. The CDR3 spans 18 residues. V gave up 0 bases and J gave up 1 base, with 16 bases separating them. CDR3 sequence (DNA): TGTGCCAGCAGTTACTCCCCCCGTATGATGCTGAGCAATCAGCCCCAGCATTTT. This gives the protein CASSYSPRMMLSNQPQHF.

This clonotype was seen ten or more times. The CDR3 is CASRKGLTKNIQYF. The CDR3 region has the DNA TGTGCCAGCAGGAAGGGACTGACCAAAAACATTCAGTACTTC. The chain recombines TRBV12-3 or TRBV12-4 with TRBJ2-4; D perhaps matches TRBD2 (6 bases). V was pared by 6 bases and J by 2 bases, with 11 bases between. The CDR3 runs to 14 residues.

This clonotype occurred many times. The chain recombines TRBV6-1 with TRBJ1-1; D possibly corresponds to TRBD1 (6 bases). Germline V gene sequence: CDR1 MNHNS, CDR2 SASEGT. This CDR3 has 15 amino acids. V lost 6 bases, J lost 8 bases, and 22 bases lay in between. CDR3 region: CASSEVGGLPREAFF. DNA for the CDR3: TGTGCCAGCAGCGAGGTCGGGGGCCTACCACGGGAAGCTTTCTTT.

This clonotype has a count of ten or more. The V call is TRBV30, the J call TRBJ1-3; TRBD1 is a possible D gene (5 bases). Germline CDR1 and CDR2: GTSNPN and SVGIG (reference sequence). V lost 0 bases, J lost 3 bases, and 12 bases lay in between. The CDR3 covers 15 residues. The CDR3 protein is CAWSVTGTFGNTIYF. DNA for the CDR3: TGTGCCTGGAGTGTAACCGGGACCTTTGGAAACACCATATATTTT. Complete variable domain (other parts from reference TRBV30 and TRBJ1-3): SQTIHQWPATLVQPVGSPLSLECTVEGTSNPNLYWYRQAAGRGLQLLFYSVGIGQISSEVPQNLSASRPQDRQFILSSKKLLLSDSGFYLCAWSVTGTFGNTIYFGEGSWLTVV.

The chain uses TRBV6-1 and TRBJ1-1; unclear D gene. CDR3 length equals 12 residues. The germline V and J ends were trimmed by 3 bases and 6 bases, with 8 bases remaining between them. Germline lookup yields CDR1 MNHNS and CDR2 SASEGT. CDR3 sequence: CASSDTWAEAFF. As DNA, the CDR3 is TGTGCCAGCAGTGATACATGGGCTGAAGCTTTCTTT.

At least ten counts were recorded for this clonotype. The rearrangement uses TRBV20-1 and TRBJ2-7; 10 nucleotides agree with TRBD2. The ends lost 0 bases at V and 0 bases at J; junction bases unmatched: 8. The CDR3 consists of 17 residues. In germline, CDR1 is DFQATT, CDR2 SNEGSKA (reference sequence). The CDR3 sequence is CSARDQMRTSGSYEQYF. As DNA, the CDR3 is TGCAGTGCTAGAGATCAGATGAGGACTAGCGGCTCCTACGAGCAGTACTTC.

The sample holds many counts of this clonotype. The rearrangement links TRBV30 to TRBJ1-5; 7 bases are shared with TRBD1. CDR3 size: 15 residues. V lost 3 bases to trimming and J lost 2 bases; unmatched junction nucleotides: 7. Germline V gene data show CDR1 as GTSNPN and CDR2 as SVGIG (reference sequence). For the CDR3, the DNA is TGTGCCTGGAGCAGGGGGGGGAATGGCAATCAGCCCCAGCATTTT. Amino acids: CAWSRGGNGNQPQHF. The full variable domain, in which reference TRBV30 and TRBJ1-5 provide the parts outside the CDR3, is SQTIHQWPATLVQPVGSPLSLECTVEGTSNPNLYWYRQAAGRGLQLLFYSVGIGQISSEVPQNLSASRPQDRQFILSSKKLLLSDSGFYLCAWSRGGNGNQPQHFGDGTRLSIL.

There are many counts of this clonotype. The gene calls are TRBV29-1 and TRBJ2-7, with D unclear. Trimming cost V 7 bases and J 4 bases, with 8 bases left between them. Germline CDR1 and CDR2: SQVTM and ANQGSEA. There are 10 residues in the CDR3. The CDR3 DNA reads TGCAGCGCCGTTAATTACGAGCAGTACTTC. Protein: CSAVNYEQYF.

This clonotype has only one observation. The rearrangement links TRBV27 to TRBJ2-2; D is possibly TRBD1 (6 bases). With 5 bases removed from V and 0 bases from J, the gap between germline ends came to 13 bases. There are 16 residues in the CDR3. CDR1 MNHEY and CDR2 SMNVEV come from the germline V gene (reference sequence). The CDR3 spells CASSPFRDTNTGELFF. The CDR3 nucleotides read TGTGCCAGCAGTCCATTCCGGGACACGAACACCGGGGAGCTGTTTTTT.